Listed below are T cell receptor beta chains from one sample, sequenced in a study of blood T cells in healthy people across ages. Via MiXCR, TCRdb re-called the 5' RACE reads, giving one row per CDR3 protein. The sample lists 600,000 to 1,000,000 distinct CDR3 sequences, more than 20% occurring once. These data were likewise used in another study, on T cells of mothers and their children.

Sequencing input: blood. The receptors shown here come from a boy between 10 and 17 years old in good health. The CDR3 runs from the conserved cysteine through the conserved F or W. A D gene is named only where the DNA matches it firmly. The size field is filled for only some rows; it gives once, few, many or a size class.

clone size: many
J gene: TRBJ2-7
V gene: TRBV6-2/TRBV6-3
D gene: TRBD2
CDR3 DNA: TGTGCCAGCAGTTACTCTTCAAAACTAGCGGGAGGAGACTACGAGCAGTACTTC
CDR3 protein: CASSYSSKLAGGDYEQYF

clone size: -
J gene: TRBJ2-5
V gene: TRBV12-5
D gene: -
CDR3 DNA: TGTGCTAGTGGTTTGTGGGGAGGAGAGACCCAGTACTTC
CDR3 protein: CASGLWGGETQYF

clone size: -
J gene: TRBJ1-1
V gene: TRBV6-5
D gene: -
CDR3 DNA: TGTACCAGCAGCCCCGGAGAGTGGGCCGGAACTGAAGCTTTCTTT
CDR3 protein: CTSSPGEWAGTEAFF

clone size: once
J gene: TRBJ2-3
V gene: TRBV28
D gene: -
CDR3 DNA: TGTGCCAGCATAACAGAGGGCTATTCCCAGGATACGCAGTATTTT
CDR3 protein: CASITEGYSQDTQYF

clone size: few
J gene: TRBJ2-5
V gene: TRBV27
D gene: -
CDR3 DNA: TGTGCCAGCAGTCCATCCGACAGACTTAGGGGAGAGACCCAGTACTTC
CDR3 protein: CASSPSDRLRGETQYF

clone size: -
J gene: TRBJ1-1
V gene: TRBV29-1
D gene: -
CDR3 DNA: TGCAGCGTTGAAGTTCGCCTGGCCAACACTGAAGCTTTCTTT
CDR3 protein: CSVEVRLANTEAFF

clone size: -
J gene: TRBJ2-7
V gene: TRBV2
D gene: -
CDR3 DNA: TGTGCCAGCAGCCCTTACCGGGACGGGGAGCAGTACTTC
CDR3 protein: CASSPYRDGEQYF

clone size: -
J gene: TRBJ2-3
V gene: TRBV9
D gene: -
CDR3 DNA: TGTGCCAGCAGCGTAGGGTGGGGGAGCACAGATACGCAGTATTTT
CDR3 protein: CASSVGWGSTDTQYF

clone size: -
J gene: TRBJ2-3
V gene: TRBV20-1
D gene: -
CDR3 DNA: TGCAGTGCTAGAAACAGCGGAAGCACAGATACGCAGTATTTT
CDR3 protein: CSARNSGSTDTQYF

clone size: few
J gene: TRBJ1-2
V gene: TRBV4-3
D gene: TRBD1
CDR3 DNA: TGCGCCAGCAGCGAGGTTCCAGGACAGGAAAACTATGGCTACACCTTC
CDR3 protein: CASSEVPGQENYGYTF

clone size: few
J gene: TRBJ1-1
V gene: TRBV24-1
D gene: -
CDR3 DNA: TGTGCCACCAGTGATTCGCTTGGTAGACGGACGAACACTGAAGCTTTCTTT
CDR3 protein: CATSDSLGRRTNTEAFF

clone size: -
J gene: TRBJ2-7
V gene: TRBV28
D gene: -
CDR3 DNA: TGTGCCACGACAACAGGAGGCGACGAGCAGTACTTC
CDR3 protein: CATTTGGDEQYF

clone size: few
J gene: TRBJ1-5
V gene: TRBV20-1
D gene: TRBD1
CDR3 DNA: TGCAGTGCTAGAGACCCCGGGACAGGGTTGGATCAGCCCCAGCATTTT
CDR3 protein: CSARDPGTGLDQPQHF

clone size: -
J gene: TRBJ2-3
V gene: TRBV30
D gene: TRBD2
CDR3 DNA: TGTGCCTGGAGATCGAGCGGGGCCACTAGCACAGATACGCAGTATTTT
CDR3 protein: CAWRSSGATSTDTQYF

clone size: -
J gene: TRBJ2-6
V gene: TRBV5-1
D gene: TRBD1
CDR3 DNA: TGCGCCAGCAGCTTGCCCGGGACAGGGGTTACTAGCTCTGGGGCCAACGTCCTGACTTTC
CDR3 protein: CASSLPGTGVTSSGANVLTF

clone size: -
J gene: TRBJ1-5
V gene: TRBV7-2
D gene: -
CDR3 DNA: TGTGCCAGCAGCTTTCGGACGGATCAGCCCCAGCATTTT
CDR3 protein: CASSFRTDQPQHF

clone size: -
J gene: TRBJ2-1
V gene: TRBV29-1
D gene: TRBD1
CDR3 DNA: TGCAGCGTTGAAGACCGGGACAGCTACAATGAGCAGTTCTTC
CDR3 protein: CSVEDRDSYNEQFF

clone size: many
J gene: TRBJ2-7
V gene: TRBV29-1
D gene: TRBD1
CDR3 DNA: TGCAGTGTCCGGGACAGGGCCTACGAGCAGTACTTC
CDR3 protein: CSVRDRAYEQYF

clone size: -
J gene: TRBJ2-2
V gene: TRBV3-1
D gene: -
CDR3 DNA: TGTGCCAGCAGCCACGATTCCTCAGGGGCCGGGGAGCTGTTTTTT
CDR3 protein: CASSHDSSGAGELFF

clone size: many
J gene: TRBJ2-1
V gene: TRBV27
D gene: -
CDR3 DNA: TGTGCCAGCAGTTCGAGAGGGTACAATGAGCAGTTCTTC
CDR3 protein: CASSSRGYNEQFF

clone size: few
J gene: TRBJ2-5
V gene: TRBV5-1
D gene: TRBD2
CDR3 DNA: TGCGCCAGCAGCTTGGTACTAGCGGGACCGGGAGGGGAGACCCGGTACTTC
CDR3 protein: CASSLVLAGPGGETRYF

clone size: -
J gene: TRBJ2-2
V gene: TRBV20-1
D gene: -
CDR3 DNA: TGCAGTGCTAGAGAACGACTTTACACCGGGGAGCTGTTTTTT
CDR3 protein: CSARERLYTGELFF

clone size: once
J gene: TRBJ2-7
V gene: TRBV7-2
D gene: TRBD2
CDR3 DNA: TGTGCCAGCAGCATCTCTAGCGGGGTCTACGAGCAGTACTTC
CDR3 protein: CASSISSGVYEQYF

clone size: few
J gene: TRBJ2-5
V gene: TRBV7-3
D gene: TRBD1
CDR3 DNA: TGTGCCAGCAGCCGGGGACAGAAAGAGACCCAGTACTTC
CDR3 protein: CASSRGQKETQYF

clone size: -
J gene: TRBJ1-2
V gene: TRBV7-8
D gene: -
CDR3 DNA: TGTGCCAGCAGCTTAGTGGGGAGAGGCTATGGCTACACCTTC
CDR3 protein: CASSLVGRGYGYTF

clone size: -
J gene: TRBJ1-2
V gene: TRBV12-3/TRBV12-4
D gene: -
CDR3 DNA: TGTGCCAGCAGTGTCACAGGCTATGGCTACACCTTC
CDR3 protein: CASSVTGYGYTF

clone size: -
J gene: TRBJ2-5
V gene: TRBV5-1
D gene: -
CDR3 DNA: TGCGCCAGCAGCGCCAGGGTTGAAGAGACCCAGTACTTC
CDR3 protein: CASSARVEETQYF

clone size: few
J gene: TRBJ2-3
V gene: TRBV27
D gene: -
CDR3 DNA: TGTGCCAGCAAGACGGGGCGATATTCTAGCACAGATACGCAGTATTTT
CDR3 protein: CASKTGRYSSTDTQYF

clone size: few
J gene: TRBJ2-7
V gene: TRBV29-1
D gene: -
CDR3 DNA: TGCAGCGTAGCCTGGACCCCTACCTACGAGCAGTACTTC
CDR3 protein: CSVAWTPTYEQYF

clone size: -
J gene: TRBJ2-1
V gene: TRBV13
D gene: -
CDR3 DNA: TGTGCCAGCAGCAAGAAGAATGAGCAGTTCTTC
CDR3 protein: CASSKKNEQFF

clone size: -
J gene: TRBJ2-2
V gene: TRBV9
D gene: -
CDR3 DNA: TGTGCCAGCAGCCCAGGGGTGGCCGGGGAGCTGTTTTTT
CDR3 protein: CASSPGVAGELFF

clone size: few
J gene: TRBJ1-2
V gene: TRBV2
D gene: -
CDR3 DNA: TGTGCCAGCAGTGAATTCTTACAGGATACCTATGGCTACACCTTC
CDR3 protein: CASSEFLQDTYGYTF

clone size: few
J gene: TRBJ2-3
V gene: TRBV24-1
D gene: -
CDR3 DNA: TGTGCCACCAGTGACAGGGGACCCGCTAGTTCCGATACGCAGTATTTT
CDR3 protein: CATSDRGPASSDTQYF

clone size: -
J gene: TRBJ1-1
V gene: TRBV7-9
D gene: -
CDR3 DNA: TGTGCCAGCAGCTTAGGAGGGGTCTTTATCACTGAAGCTTTCTTT
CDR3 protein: CASSLGGVFITEAFF

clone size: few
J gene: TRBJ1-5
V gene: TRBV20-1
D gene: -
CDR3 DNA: TGCAGTGCCACCAGGGGAACGGGAGGCAATCAGCCCCAGCATTTT
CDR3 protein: CSATRGTGGNQPQHF

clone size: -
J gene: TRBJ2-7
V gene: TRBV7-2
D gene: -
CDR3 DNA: TGTGCCAGCAGCTTAGTGGGCCCTAGAGGGACCTCCTACGAGCAGTACTTC
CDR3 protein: CASSLVGPRGTSYEQYF

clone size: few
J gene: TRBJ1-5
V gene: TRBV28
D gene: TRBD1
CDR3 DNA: TGTGCCAGCAGTTTGGGGCAGGGGGTTAAGCCCCAGCATTTT
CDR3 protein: CASSLGQGVKPQHF

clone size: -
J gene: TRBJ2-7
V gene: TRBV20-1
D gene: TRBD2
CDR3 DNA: TGCAGTGCCCCCGGATGGACCGGGACTAGACAGGCCGAGCAGTACTTC
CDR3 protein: CSAPGWTGTRQAEQYF

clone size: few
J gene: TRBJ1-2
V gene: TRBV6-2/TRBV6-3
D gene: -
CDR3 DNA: TGTGCCAGCAGTTATCAGCCCGACGGGAACTATGGCTACACCTTC
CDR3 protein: CASSYQPDGNYGYTF

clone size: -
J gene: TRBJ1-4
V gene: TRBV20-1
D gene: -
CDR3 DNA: TGCAGTGCGCGGGGGGCCAAAAATGAAAAACTGTTTTTT
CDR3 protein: CSARGAKNEKLFF

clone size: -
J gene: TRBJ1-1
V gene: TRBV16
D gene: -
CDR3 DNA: TGTGCCAGCAGCCACGGGGCCACTGAAGCTTTCTTT
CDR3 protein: CASSHGATEAFF

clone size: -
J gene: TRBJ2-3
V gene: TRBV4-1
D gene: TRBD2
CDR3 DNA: TGCGCCAGCAGCCTTAAACTAGCGGGAGTGGAAGATACGCAGTATTTT
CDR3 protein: CASSLKLAGVEDTQYF

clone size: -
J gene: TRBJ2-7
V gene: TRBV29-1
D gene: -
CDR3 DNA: TGCAGCGCCAACAGGGGAGGTAGGGAGCAGTACTTC
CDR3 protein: CSANRGGREQYF

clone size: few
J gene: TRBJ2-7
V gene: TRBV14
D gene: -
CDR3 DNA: TGTGCCAGCAGCCAAGGACCGGGGCACTGGTACGAGCAGTACTTC
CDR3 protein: CASSQGPGHWYEQYF

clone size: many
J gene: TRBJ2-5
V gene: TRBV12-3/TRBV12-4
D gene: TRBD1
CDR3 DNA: TGTGCCAGCAGTTTCCCCGGGACAGGACAAGAGACCCAGTACTTC
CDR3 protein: CASSFPGTGQETQYF

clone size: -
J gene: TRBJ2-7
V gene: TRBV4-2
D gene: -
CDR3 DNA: TGTGCCAGCAGCCCGGCGGCGCAGGGGACCTACGAGCAGTACTTC
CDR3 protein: CASSPAAQGTYEQYF

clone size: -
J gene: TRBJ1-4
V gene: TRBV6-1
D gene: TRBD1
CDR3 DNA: TGTGCCAGCAGGGCTACAGGGGTGGCCGAAAAACTGTTTTTT
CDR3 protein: CASRATGVAEKLFF

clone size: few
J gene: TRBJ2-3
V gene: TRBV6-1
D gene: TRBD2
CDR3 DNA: TGTGCCAGCAATTTGCGGGGGGCGGCAGATACGCAGTATTTT
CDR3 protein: CASNLRGAADTQYF

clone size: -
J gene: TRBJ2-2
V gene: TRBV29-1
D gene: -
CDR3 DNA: TGCAGCGTTACCGGACGGAACACCGGGGAGCTGTTTTTT
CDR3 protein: CSVTGRNTGELFF

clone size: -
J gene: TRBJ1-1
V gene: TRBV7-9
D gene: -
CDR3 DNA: TGTGCCAGTAGCCCAACGGGACAGAACACTGAAGCTTTCTTT
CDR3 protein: CASSPTGQNTEAFF

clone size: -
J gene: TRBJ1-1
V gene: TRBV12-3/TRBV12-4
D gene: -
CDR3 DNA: TGTGCCAGCAAAAATCGGGCAGGGAACATGAACACTGAAGCTTTCTTT
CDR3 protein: CASKNRAGNMNTEAFF

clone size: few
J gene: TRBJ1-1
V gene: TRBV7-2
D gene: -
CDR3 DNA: TGTGCCAGCAGCTTAGAGGGCTGGGGCGAGGACACTGAAGCTTTCTTT
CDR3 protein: CASSLEGWGEDTEAFF

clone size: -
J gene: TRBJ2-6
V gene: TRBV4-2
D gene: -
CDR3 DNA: TGTGCCAGCAGGCGCTGGGCAGCCTCTGGGGCCAACGTCCTGACTTTC
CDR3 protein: CASRRWAASGANVLTF

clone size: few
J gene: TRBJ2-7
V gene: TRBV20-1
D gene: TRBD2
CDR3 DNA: TGCGGTGCTAGAGAACCGGTAGCGGGGGACTACGAGCAGTACTTC
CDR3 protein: CGAREPVAGDYEQYF

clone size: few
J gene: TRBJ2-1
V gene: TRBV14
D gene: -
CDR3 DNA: TGTGCCAGCAGCCAGGCCGGGACAATATACAATGAGCAGTTCTTC
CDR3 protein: CASSQAGTIYNEQFF

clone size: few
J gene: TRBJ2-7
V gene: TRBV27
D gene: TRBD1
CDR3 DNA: TGTGCCAGCAGTTCGTGGACAGGGAGGAACGAGCAGTACTTC
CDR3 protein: CASSSWTGRNEQYF

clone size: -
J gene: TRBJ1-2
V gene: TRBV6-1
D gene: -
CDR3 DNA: TGTGCCAGCAGTGAACAGGGGAACTATGGCTACACCTTC
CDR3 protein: CASSEQGNYGYTF